The following is a TCR beta chain sequence with its context. Repertoires were generated with immunoSEQ multiplex PCR, while TCRdb's copy carries only in-frame clones and drops some. The sample shows 150,000 to 200,000 clones, approximately 80% of them seen only once. This specimen comes from a study of blood T cell repertoires in COVID-19. Study as a whole: The United States, Italy and Spain were the sources of the acute and convalescent COVID-19 samples.

Trimming shortened V by 5 bases and J by 7 bases, and 18 bases separated the two germline ends. The CDR3 is 15 residues long. The V gene's germline CDR1 is LNHDA and CDR2 SQIVND (reference sequence). Up to 2 weeks before entering the study, exposed participants had met a COVID-19 case. The sequence was obtained from a man aged 55 to 70 who had been exposed to COVID-19. The chain uses TRBV19 and TRBJ2-1; TRBD2 might be the D (6 bases). The specimen sequenced was PBMCs or T cells enriched from blood (not recorded which). The CDR3 loop is CASSFLARGPNEQFF. CDR3 bases: TGTGCCAGTAGTTTCCTAGCGCGAGGGCCAAATGAGCAGTTCTTC.